These 11 T cell receptor beta chains share one sample of origin, sequenced in a study of cytomegalovirus exposure and HLA in healthy donors. Only in-frame clones appear in the TCRdb table, and some are missing; sequencing was by immunoSEQ multiplex PCR. The data show 300,000 to 400,000 clones, 86% seen once. The specimen was PBMCs. Receptors originate from a woman between 18 and 29 years old in good health and CMV-seronegative.

The rearrangement uses TRBV25-1 and TRBJ1-2; TRBD1 is a possible D gene (6 bases). The CDR3 covers 15 residues. Per germline, CDR1 MGHDK and CDR2 SYGVNS. V shed 3 bases and J shed 7 bases, with 18 bases lying between them. CDR3 residues: CASSEVGGQSSGYTF. CDR3 nucleotides: TGTGCCAGCAGTGAGGTAGGCGGACAGAGCTCTGGCTACACCTTC.

This chain connects TRBV30 to TRBJ2-3; TRBD2 might be the D (5 bases). CDR1 and CDR2 (germline): GTSNPN, SVGIG (reference sequence). This CDR3 contains 16 residues. V shed 0 bases and J shed 1 base, with 14 bases lying between them. The CDR3 protein is CAWSVRAVRRTDTQYF. The CDR3 DNA reads as TGTGCCTGGAGTGTGAGGGCGGTTCGGCGCACAGATACGCAGTATTTT.

This sequence joins TRBV2 and TRBJ2-2; a weak D match, TRBD2 (5 bases). This CDR3 is built from 15 residues. Per germline, CDR1 SNHLY and CDR2 FYNNEI. Trimming shortened V by 3 bases and J by 7 bases, and 15 bases separated the two germline ends. The CDR3 is CASSDRRPGNGELFF. The CDR3 region has the DNA TGTGCCAGCAGTGACCGGCGGCCCGGGAACGGGGAGCTGTTTTTT.

This rearrangement joins TRBV5-4 to TRBJ2-6; 8 nucleotides line up with TRBD1. Germline loops: CDR1 SGHNT, CDR2 YYREEE (reference sequence). V trimming: 4 bases; J trimming: 3 bases; junction bases outside the gene matches: 6. This CDR3 spans 16 amino acids. CDR3 coding DNA: TGTGCCAGCAGCGGAACCAGGGGGCTTGGGGCCAACGTCCTGACTTTC. This codes for CASSGTRGLGANVLTF.

This sequence joins TRBV27 and TRBJ1-1; 8 bases align to TRBD1. Germline CDR1 reads MNHEY; CDR2 reads SMNVEV (reference sequence). Germline trimming cut 2 bases from V and 5 bases from J; bases unmatched to any gene: 4. CDR3 length equals 14 residues. The CDR3 sequence: CASSLHRGRTEAFF. In DNA, the CDR3 is TGTGCCAGCAGTTTACACAGGGGGAGGACTGAAGCTTTCTTT.

The chain carries TRBV10-3 and TRBJ1-1, with 7 bases identical to TRBD1. The CDR3 is 17 residues long. V shed 5 bases and J 3 bases; nucleotides not matched to a gene: 15. From germline, CDR1 is ENHRY and CDR2 SYGVKD. CDR3 in amino acids: CAISRPDREVEHTEAFF. CDR3 nucleotides: TGTGCCATCAGTAGGCCCGACAGGGAGGTTGAGCACACTGAAGCTTTCTTT.

The rearrangement uses TRBV5-4 and TRBJ1-1, with TRBD1 as a possible D gene (6 bases). This CDR3 region has 15 residues. Germline V lookup: CDR1 SGHNT, CDR2 YYREEE (reference sequence). V lost 4 bases to trimming and J lost 2 bases, with 15 bases between them. The CDR3 DNA follows: TGTGCCAGCAGCATCCCGGGACATTTAAACACTGAAGCTTTCTTT. Its translation: CASSIPGHLNTEAFF.

The gene calls are TRBV6-1 and TRBJ1-5; a weak D match, TRBD1 (5 bases). This CDR3 has 17 residues. The V end was cut by 3 bases, the J end by 5 bases, with 20 bases between. The V gene's germline CDR1 is MNHNS and CDR2 SASEGT. Here the CDR3 reads CASSEAFQGYLYQPQHF. The CDR3 region has the DNA TGTGCCAGCAGTGAGGCGTTTCAGGGCTATCTTTATCAGCCCCAGCATTTT.

The CDR3 nucleotides read TGTGCCAGCAGCTTAGCCGGAGGGACCATTGAGACCCAGTACTTC. Translation: CASSLAGGTIETQYF. The rearrangement joins TRBV7-9 to TRBJ2-5; TRBD2 might be the D (6 bases). This CDR3 spans 15 amino acids. Germline V gives CDR1 SEHNR, CDR2 FQNEAQ (reference sequence). The V end lost 0 bases, the J end lost 5 bases, and 13 bases lay between the germline ends.

This clone appeared once. The V gene is TRBV18, the J gene TRBJ2-7; D unresolved. This CDR3 is 12 amino acids long. V was trimmed by 6 bases and J by 7 bases, leaving 13 bases between them. CDR1 is KGHSH, CDR2 LQKENI, per germline. The CDR3 nucleotides read TGTGCCAGCTCTCCAATCGACGGGGAGCAGTACTTC. Translated: CASSPIDGEQYF.

The chain couples TRBV11-2 to TRBJ2-7, with 8 bases identical to TRBD1. The junction had 9 bases not matched to a gene; V was cut back by 5 bases and J by 3 bases. Germline assignment: CDR1 SGHAT and CDR2 FQNNGV. The length of the CDR3 is 15 residues. The CDR3 is CASSRSHRGSYEQYF. In DNA, the CDR3 is TGTGCCAGCAGCCGGAGTCACAGGGGGAGCTACGAGCAGTACTTC.